These T cell receptor beta chains were read from a single sample in a study of T-cell reconstitution after alpha-beta-depleted transplantation in children. TCRdb reprocessed the PCR reads via MiXCR and lists one record per CDR3 protein. The table has approximately 99,000 distinct CDR3 sequences, around 6.4% seen once; the top ten hold roughly 25%. The sample in question was PBMCs, mostly from graft donor cells, obtained 360 days after TCRalphabeta/CD19-depleted stem cell transplant. Receptors were obtained from a male patient aged 2-10 years who had a stem cell transplant for acute lymphoblastic leukemia, so the T cells may come from the graft donor. Both conserved end residues are part of each CDR3. A D gene is named only where the DNA matches it firmly. Size values are once, few and many counts, or a class for expanded clones, and some rows have none.

>TRBV10-3|many|TRBD2|TRBJ2-3
CATAGGGRTDTQYF
TGTGCCACCGCCGGCGGGGGACGCACAGATACGCAGTATTTT
>TRBV20-1|many|NA|TRBJ2-1
CSARGPTSFYEQFF
TGCAGTGCTAGAGGACCGACTAGTTTCTATGAGCAGTTCTTC
>TRBV29-1|NA|NA|TRBJ1-2
CSVDEGMLYGYTF
TGCAGCGTTGACGAAGGGATGCTCTATGGCTACACCTTC
>TRBV7-9|NA|NA|TRBJ1-2
CASSYPSTDNYGYTF
TGTGCCAGCAGCTACCCCTCGACAGACAACTATGGCTACACCTTC
>TRBV9|many|NA|TRBJ1-3
CASSLSRSSGNTIYF
TGTGCCAGCAGCCTCTCCAGAAGCTCTGGAAACACCATATATTTT
>TRBV4-3|few|TRBD1|TRBJ1-2
CASSPTGDYGYTF
TGCGCCAGCAGCCCAACAGGGGACTATGGCTACACCTTC
>TRBV20-1|few|NA|TRBJ2-7
CSARGPVAYEQYF
TGCAGTGCTAGAGGGCCAGTGGCCTACGAGCAGTACTTC
>TRBV2|many|NA|TRBJ1-4
CASSEGPSGEKLFF
TGTGCCAGCAGTGAGGGACCCAGCGGTGAAAAACTGTTTTTT
>TRBV6-2/TRBV6-3|many|NA|TRBJ2-1
CASSYGIGSYNEQFF
TGTGCCAGCAGTTACGGGATTGGCTCCTACAATGAGCAGTTCTTC
>TRBV29-1|many|NA|TRBJ1-3
CSVEERGGGNTIYF
TGCAGCGTTGAAGAACGGGGGGGAGGAAACACCATATATTTT
>TRBV7-2|many|NA|TRBJ2-3
CASSLVGGAGDTQYF
TGTGCCAGCAGCTTAGTGGGGGGGGCGGGAGATACGCAGTATTTT
>TRBV5-1|many|TRBD1|TRBJ2-1
CASSLTPDRPSYNEQFF
TGCGCCAGCAGCTTAACTCCGGACAGGCCGTCCTACAATGAGCAGTTCTTC
>TRBV6-2/TRBV6-3|NA|NA|TRBJ1-1
CASSWTSAEAFF
TGTGCCAGCAGTTGGACTTCGGCTGAAGCTTTCTTT
>TRBV9|many|TRBD2|TRBJ2-7
CASSLGLADYEQYF
TGTGCCAGCAGCCTGGGACTAGCGGACTACGAGCAGTACTTC
>TRBV28|many|NA|TRBJ1-5
CAASRFPEPQHF
TGTGCCGCCAGCAGATTCCCTGAGCCCCAGCATTTT
>TRBV24-1|NA|NA|TRBJ2-1
CATSDLLGYGDEQFF
TGTGCCACCAGTGATTTGTTAGGGTACGGGGATGAGCAGTTCTTC
>TRBV20-1|many|NA|TRBJ2-1
CSARPRGGNEQFF
TGCAGTGCTAGGCCTCGAGGGGGCAATGAGCAGTTCTTC
>TRBV27|NA|NA|TRBJ2-1
CASSLFDTYNEQFF
TGTGCCAGCAGTCTTTTTGACACCTACAATGAGCAGTTCTTC
>TRBV25-1|many|TRBD2|TRBJ2-7
CASSRYSGRAGYEQYF
TGTGCCAGCAGTAGATATAGCGGGAGGGCCGGGTACGAGCAGTACTTC
>TRBV14|many|TRBD1|TRBJ2-1
CASSPDRGIVFF
TGTGCCAGCAGCCCGGACAGGGGGATTGTGTTCTTC
>TRBV20-1|NA|TRBD1|TRBJ1-1
CSARGTTDREMAFF
TGCAGTGCTAGAGGCACCACAGACAGGGAGATGGCTTTCTTT
>TRBV28|few|NA|TRBJ2-7
CASSWYGTPPYEQYF
TGTGCCAGCAGTTGGTACGGGACACCTCCCTACGAGCAGTACTTC
>TRBV5-8|NA|NA|TRBJ2-4
CASSPGGGGENIQYF
TGTGCCAGCAGCCCCGGTGGAGGGGGAGAAAACATTCAGTACTTC
>TRBV20-1|NA|NA|TRBJ2-3
CSAPAGLTDTQYF
TGCAGTGCTCCAGCGGGCCTCACAGATACGCAGTATTTT
>TRBV9|NA|NA|TRBJ2-3
CASSVAWYPSTDTQYF
TGTGCCAGCAGCGTAGCATGGTACCCCAGCACAGATACGCAGTATTTT
>TRBV2|NA|NA|TRBJ1-4
CASGLQGNLNAKLFF
TGTGCCAGCGGACTACAGGGCAACCTTAATGCAAAACTGTTTTTC
>TRBV4-3|few|TRBD2|TRBJ2-4
CASSLRLAGGHGIQYF
TGCGCCAGCAGCCTCCGACTAGCGGGGGGCCATGGCATTCAGTACTTC
>TRBV20-1|many|TRBD2|TRBJ2-1
CSASLAGGNEQFF
TGCAGTGCTTCCCTAGCGGGAGGCAATGAGCAGTTCTTC
>TRBV4-3|many|NA|TRBJ2-7
CASSPAHPFYEQYF
TGCGCCAGCAGCCCGGCCCACCCCTTCTACGAGCAGTACTTC
>TRBV6-5|many|TRBD2|TRBJ2-1
CASSPKTSGGGNNEQFF
TGTGCCAGCTCCCCAAAGACTAGCGGGGGTGGGAACAATGAGCAGTTCTTC
>TRBV29-1|many|NA|TRBJ1-2
CSVEHWAETTNYGYTF
TGCAGCGTTGAACATTGGGCAGAGACGACTAACTATGGCTACACCTTC
>TRBV28|many|NA|TRBJ2-1
CASSSEDPGGLNEQFF
TGTGCCAGCAGCTCGGAAGATCCAGGAGGGTTAAATGAGCAGTTCTTC
>TRBV24-1|NA|NA|TRBJ1-6
CATSEPMRDSPLHF
TGTGCCACCAGTGAACCCATGAGGGATTCACCCCTCCACTTT
>TRBV3-1|few|NA|TRBJ2-2
CASSQERTANTGELFF
TGTGCCAGCAGCCAAGAAAGAACCGCGAACACCGGGGAGCTGTTTTTT
>TRBV7-2|many|NA|TRBJ2-1
CASSLDQAGGNEQFF
TGTGCCAGCAGCTTAGATCAAGCTGGGGGGAATGAGCAGTTCTTC
>TRBV7-9|NA|TRBD2|TRBJ2-1
CASRPRAGGTYNEQFF
TGTGCCAGCAGACCTCGGGCGGGAGGGACCTACAATGAGCAGTTCTTC
>TRBV20-1|NA|NA|TRBJ2-7
CSAADTSYEQYF
TGCAGTGCTGCTGACACCTCCTACGAGCAGTACTTC
>TRBV4-2|few|TRBD2|TRBJ2-4
CASSHLAGAAKNIQYF
TGTGCCAGCAGCCACCTAGCGGGGGCAGCCAAAAACATTCAGTACTTC
>TRBV25-1|many|NA|TRBJ1-2
CASSEPSYGYTF
TGTGCCAGCAGTGAACCCTCCTATGGCTACACCTTC
>TRBV4-3|few|TRBD2|TRBJ2-5
CASSQGTSGMGRETQYF
TGCGCCAGCAGCCAGGGGACTAGCGGGATGGGGCGTGAGACCCAGTACTTC
>TRBV9|NA|NA|TRBJ2-1
CASSVRREVTYNEQFF
TGTGCCAGCAGCGTAAGGAGGGAGGTTACCTACAATGAGCAGTTCTTC
>TRBV14|few|TRBD2|TRBJ2-2
CASRVDSGGPNTGELFF
TGTGCCAGCAGGGTCGACAGCGGGGGGCCGAACACCGGGGAGCTGTTTTTT
>TRBV27|many|TRBD1|TRBJ2-7
CASSSLGTGGVEQYF
TGTGCCAGCAGTTCTCTGGGGACAGGGGGCGTCGAGCAGTACTTC
>TRBV4-3|many|NA|TRBJ1-1
CASSHAGHTEAFF
TGCGCCAGCAGCCATGCTGGGCACACTGAAGCTTTCTTT
>TRBV2|many|NA|TRBJ2-6
CASSYRGHHGANVLTF
TGTGCCAGCAGTTACAGAGGGCATCATGGGGCCAACGTCCTGACTTTC
>TRBV20-1|many|NA|TRBJ1-2
CSASPTGSYGYTF
TGCAGTGCTTCTCCTACAGGGAGCTATGGCTACACCTTC
>TRBV29-1|many|TRBD1|TRBJ2-2
CSVTGSTGELFF
TGCAGCGTGACAGGGTCCACCGGGGAGCTGTTTTTT
>TRBV10-2|many|NA|TRBJ2-7
CASRIRESLYEQYF
TGCGCCAGCAGAATCAGGGAATCCCTCTACGAGCAGTACTTC
>TRBV27|NA|NA|TRBJ1-2
CASSLSTPTNYGYTF
TGTGCCAGCAGTTTATCGACCCCTACGAACTATGGCTACACCTTC
>TRBV29-1|many|NA|TRBJ2-7
CSARTRSVDEQYF
TGCAGCGCAAGAACTAGGTCTGTCGACGAGCAGTACTTC
>TRBV7-9|few|NA|TRBJ2-4
CASSGGLILAKNIQYF
TGTGCCAGCAGCGGAGGACTGATTTTAGCCAAAAACATTCAGTACTTC
>TRBV6-6|many|NA|TRBJ2-3
CASSYWTDTQYF
TGTGCCAGCAGTTACTGGACAGATACGCAGTATTTT